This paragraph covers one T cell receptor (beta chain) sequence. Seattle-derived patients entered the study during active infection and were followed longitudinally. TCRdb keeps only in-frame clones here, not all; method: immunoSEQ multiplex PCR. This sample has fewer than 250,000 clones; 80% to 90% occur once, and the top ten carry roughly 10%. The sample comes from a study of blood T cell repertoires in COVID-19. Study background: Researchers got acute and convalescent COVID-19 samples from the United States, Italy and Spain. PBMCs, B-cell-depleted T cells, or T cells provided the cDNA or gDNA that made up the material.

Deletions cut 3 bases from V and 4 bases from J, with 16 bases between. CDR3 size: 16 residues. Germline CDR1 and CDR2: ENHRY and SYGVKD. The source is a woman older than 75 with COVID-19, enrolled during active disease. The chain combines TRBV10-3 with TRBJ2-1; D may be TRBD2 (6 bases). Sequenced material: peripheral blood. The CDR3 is CAISDGAGSLYNEQFF. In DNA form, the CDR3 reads TGTGCCATCAGTGATGGGGCGGGGTCCCTGTACAATGAGCAGTTCTTC.